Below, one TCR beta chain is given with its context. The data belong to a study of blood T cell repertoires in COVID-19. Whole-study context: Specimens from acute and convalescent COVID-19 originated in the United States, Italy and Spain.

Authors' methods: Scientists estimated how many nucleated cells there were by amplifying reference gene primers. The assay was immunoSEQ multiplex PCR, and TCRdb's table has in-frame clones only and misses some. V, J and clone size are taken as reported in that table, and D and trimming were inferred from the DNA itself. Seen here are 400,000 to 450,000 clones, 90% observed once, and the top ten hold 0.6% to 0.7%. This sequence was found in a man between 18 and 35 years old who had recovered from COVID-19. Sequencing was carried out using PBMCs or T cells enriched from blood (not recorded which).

The CDR3 loop is CASSLGQALYEQYF. CDR3 in DNA: TGTGCCAGCAGCTTAGGGCAGGCCCTCTACGAGCAGTACTTC. This sequence joins TRBV11-2 and TRBJ2-7; D not resolved. V was shortened by 1 base and J by 3 bases, with 10 bases between the two germline ends. This CDR3 spans 14 amino acids. Germline V gives CDR1 SGHAT, CDR2 FQNNGV.